This T cell receptor beta chain was obtained from a study of blood T cell repertoires in COVID-19. This CDR3 comprises 15 residues. Trimming stripped 0 bases from V and 7 bases from J, with 16 bases between. Germline loops: CDR1 SGHKS, CDR2 YYEKEE (reference sequence). Per the original methods: From reference gene primer amplification, estimates of nucleated cell counts were derived. TCRdb's copy holds only in-frame clones and misses some; the assay was immunoSEQ multiplex PCR. V, J and clone size were drawn from that table, and D and trimming were deduced from the DNA. The sample has about 150,000 clones; more than 70% are singletons.

Material: peripheral blood. This chain uses TRBV5-5 with TRBJ1-2; no definite D call. The receptor was derived from a man in his sixties with acute or convalescent COVID-19. CDR3 amino acids: CASSLEAGLGGGYTF. CDR3 bases: TGTGCCAGCAGCTTGGAGGCCGGCCTGGGAGGTGGCTACACCTTC. Looking up the rest from reference TRBV5-5 and TRBJ1-2 gives the full variable domain: DAGVTQSPTHLIKTRGQQVTLRCSPISGHKSVSWYQQVLGQGPQFIFQYYEKEERGRGNFPDRFSARQFPNYSSELNVNALLLGDSALYLCASSLEAGLGGGYTFGSGTRLTVV.